The present T cell receptor beta chain was sequenced within a study of shared clonotypes between healthy human individuals. Study in general: CD4 naive and CD4 memory each took three plates per donor, while CD8 naive took two and CD8 memory one. Study-level results: Non-shared clonotypes were found to have lower generation probabilities than the clonotypes that were shared by all four of the sorted-subset donors. Naive subsets generally had larger estimated richness than memory subsets.

The donors were all Caucasian adults (living in Nashville, Tennessee). Some clones are missing from TCRdb's copy, which holds only in-frame ones; the method was immunoSEQ multiplex PCR. The sample holds 300,000 or so clones; roughly 70% are singletons and the top ten take 9% to 12%. As concerns this clone: What it binds is unknown.

Losses at the gene ends were 8 bases for V and 5 bases for J; bases not matched to a gene: 6. The CDR3 contains 14 residues. Germline V gene lookup returns CDR1 LNHNV and CDR2 YYDKDF (reference sequence). The specimen sequenced was memory CD4+ T cells sorted from blood. Documented subset: CD45RA-negative fraction. The chain employs TRBV15 and TRBJ1-4, with 9 positions matching TRBD1. The receptor comes from a man aged 25-40 years in good health. CDR3: CATALQGANEKLFF. The CDR3 DNA sequence: TGTGCCACCGCCTTACAGGGGGCAAATGAAAAACTGTTTTTT.